A single sample gave rise to the 28 T cell receptor beta chains below, sequenced in a study of early T cells in non-severe SARS-CoV-2 infection. TCRdb re-called the 5' RACE reads with MiXCR, one entry per CDR3 protein. The sample has 45,000 to 55,000 distinct CDR3 sequences, about 7.8% seen once. The sample consisted of whole blood. The receptor source for this set is an adult who was a healthcare worker with PCR-confirmed SARS-CoV-2 infection or an uninfected control (not recorded which).

This clonotype has a count of ten or more. The chain uses TRBV3-1 and TRBJ2-7; no reliable D call. The V end was cut by 4 bases, the J end by 3 bases, with 7 bases between. The germline V gene encodes CDR1 LGHDT and CDR2 YNNKEL (reference sequence). The CDR3 contains 12 residues. In nucleotides, the CDR3 is TGTGCCAGCAGCCCCTGGGACTACGAGCAGTACTTC. Translating it yields CASSPWDYEQYF.

This clonotype was recorded a few times. The chain combines TRBV6-4 with TRBJ1-5; 9 bases agree with TRBD1. Per the germline V gene, CDR1 is MRHNA and CDR2 is SNTAGT. The CDR3 contains 15 residues. The V and J ends lost 2 bases and 7 bases, in that order; junction bases with no gene match: 6. CDR3 amino acids: CASSDVNRGHQPQHF. CDR3 nucleotide sequence: TGTGCCAGCAGTGACGTCAACAGGGGGCACCAGCCCCAGCATTTT.

This clonotype was recorded many times. The rearrangement joins TRBV30 to TRBJ2-3, with TRBD2 as a possible D gene (7 bases). Germline-derived CDR1 and CDR2 are GTSNPN and SVGIG (reference sequence). V was shortened by 0 bases and J by 3 bases, with 19 bases between the two germline ends. CDR3 length: 17 amino acids. CDR3 sequence reads: CAWSVIDRGALTDTQYF. In DNA, the CDR3 is TGTGCCTGGAGTGTTATTGATCGGGGGGCATTGACAGATACGCAGTATTTT.

This clonotype occurred a few times. The rearrangement joins TRBV3-1 to TRBJ1-1, with 8 bases identical to TRBD1. The length of the CDR3 is 15 residues. Germline V gene sequence: CDR1 LGHDT, CDR2 YNNKEL (reference sequence). Unmatched junction bases numbered 11, after V lost 4 bases and J lost 7 bases. The CDR3 protein is CASSPRTGFYDEAFF. CDR3 bases: TGTGCCAGCAGCCCAAGGACAGGGTTTTATGATGAAGCTTTCTTT.

This clonotype was found many times. The chain carries TRBV20-1 and TRBJ2-7; no reliable D call. This CDR3 has 15 amino acids. V lost 5 bases and J 1 base, leaving 18 bases between the germline ends. The germline V gene encodes CDR1 DFQATT and CDR2 SNEGSKA (reference sequence). This chain's CDR3 is CSAPGLGLGSYEQYF. The CDR3 bases are TGCAGTGCTCCGGGTTTGGGTTTAGGTTCCTACGAGCAGTACTTC.

This chain connects TRBV28 to TRBJ1-1; D remains ambiguous. The CDR3 runs 12 residues. V dropped 11 bases and J dropped 4 bases, with 14 bases sitting between them. Per germline, CDR1 MDHEN and CDR2 SYDVKM. DNA of the CDR3: TGTGCCGGTAAGTCGTTGACCACTGAAGCTTTCTTT. It encodes CAGKSLTTEAFF. Filled out from reference TRBV28 and TRBJ1-1, the complete variable domain reads DVKVTQSSRYLVKRTGEKVFLECVQDMDHENMFWYRQDPGLGLRLIYFSYDVKMKEKGDIPEGYSVSREKKERFSLILESASTNQTSMYLCAGKSLTTEAFFGQGTRLTVV.

This clonotype was detected many times. The chain couples TRBV2 to TRBJ1-5; 12 bases match TRBD1. V dropped 6 bases and J dropped 4; count of bases not matched to a gene: 4. The CDR3 length is 15 residues. CDR1 is SNHLY, CDR2 FYNNEI, per germline. CDR3 loop: CASSEGQGANQPQHF. Here the CDR3 DNA reads TGTGCCAGCAGCGAGGGACAGGGGGCGAATCAGCCCCAGCATTTT.

This clonotype has a count of ten or more. The chain links TRBV19 to TRBJ1-5; tentative D call: TRBD1 (6 bases). There are 13 residues in the CDR3. Between the trimmed V and J ends, which lost 5 bases and 6 bases, there was a span of 11 bases. The germline V gene has CDR1 LNHDA and CDR2 SQIVND (reference sequence). CDR3 DNA: TGTGCCAGTAGTGGAACAGGGTTTCAGCCCCAGCATTTT. As protein: CASSGTGFQPQHF.

V gene TRBV3-2 combines with J gene TRBJ2-1; TRBD1 is taken as the D call from the table, unchecked against the DNA. TRBV3-2 is designated a pseudogene. The CDR3 is 13 residues long. CDR3 sequence (DNA): TGTGCCAGCCGGGACAGAACCTACAATGAGCAGTTCTTC. This gives the protein CASRDRTYNEQFF.

This clonotype was counted many times. This chain uses TRBV19 with TRBJ1-1, with TRBD1 matching over 7 bases. With V trimmed by 3 bases and J by 5 bases, 0 bases remained unmatched. Germline V lookup: CDR1 LNHDA, CDR2 SQIVND (reference sequence). CDR3 length: 12 residues. The CDR3 loop is CASSIRGTEAFF. CDR3 coding DNA: TGTGCCAGTAGTATCAGGGGGACTGAAGCTTTCTTT.

This clonotype was counted at least ten times. The rearrangement joins TRBV6-1 to TRBJ1-5; D is possibly TRBD1 (6 bases). The CDR3 runs to 18 residues. CDR1 MNHNS and CDR2 SASEGT come from the germline V gene. Trimming stripped 3 bases from V and 5 bases from J, with 23 bases between. Here the CDR3 reads CASSEFRTGRGFDQPQHF. The CDR3 nucleotides are TGTGCCAGCAGTGAGTTCCGAACGGGCAGGGGATTTGATCAGCCCCAGCATTTT.

This clonotype has just a few counts. The rearrangement links TRBV7-2 to TRBJ1-6; D is unresolved. The CDR3 covers 14 residues. V was clipped by 5 bases and J by 7 bases, with 12 bases between them. Germline V lookup: CDR1 SGHTA, CDR2 FQGNSA. CDR3 in amino acids: CASSETVGNSPLHF. CDR3 DNA sequence: TGTGCCAGCAGCGAGACGGTGGGGAATTCACCCCTCCACTTT.

This clonotype was seen ten or more times. J is TRBJ2-1 and V is TRBV6-2 or TRBV6-3, with TRBD2 matching 8 bases. Per the germline V gene, CDR1 is MNHEY and CDR2 is SVGEGT. V lost 0 bases and J lost 8; bases outside the gene matches: 3. The CDR3 contains 14 residues. The CDR3 loop reads CASSYSGTRDEQFF. CDR3 coding DNA: TGTGCCAGCAGTTACTCAGGGACTAGGGATGAGCAGTTCTTC.

This clonotype was found a few times. The rearrangement links TRBV4-3 to TRBJ2-1, with a tentative D call TRBD1 (6 bases). Between the trimmed V and J ends, which lost 0 bases and 2 bases, there was a span of 14 bases. Germline V gene sequence: CDR1 LGHNA, CDR2 YSLEER. CDR3 length equals 17 residues. The CDR3: CASSQDRQAWTYNEQFF. CDR3 DNA sequence: TGCGCCAGCAGCCAAGACCGACAGGCCTGGACCTACAATGAGCAGTTCTTC.

The V and J genes are TRBV6-5 and TRBJ2-1, with D perhaps assigned TRBD1 or TRBD2 (5 bases each). The CDR3 extends over 17 amino acids. CDR1 is MNHEY, CDR2 SVGAGI, per germline. The V and J ends lost 2 bases and 0 bases respectively, with 14 bases between them. The CDR3 coding sequence is TGTGCCAGCAGTTACCCGGTGAGGGGAAGCTCCTACAATGAGCAGTTCTTC. Amino acids: CASSYPVRGSSYNEQFF.

This clonotype was seen many times. This chain uses TRBV30 with TRBJ2-3; 8 bases align to TRBD1. The V gene's germline CDR1 is GTSNPN and CDR2 SVGIG (reference sequence). Trimming took 5 bases from V and 11 from J; bases not matched to a gene: 6. This CDR3 contains 11 residues. The CDR3 DNA is TGTGCCTGGCGGACAGGGTATAAGCAGTATTTT. Protein product: CAWRTGYKQYF. Based on the CDR3 plus reference TRBV30 and TRBJ2-3, the full variable domain is SQTIHQWPATLVQPVGSPLSLECTVEGTSNPNLYWYRQAAGRGLQLLFYSVGIGQISSEVPQNLSASRPQDRQFILSSKKLLLSDSGFYLCAWRTGYKQYFGPGTRLTVL.

The rearrangement joins TRBV6-5 to TRBJ2-1; tentative D call: TRBD2 (6 bases). V was trimmed by 4 bases and J by 3 bases, leaving 13 bases between them. Germline V gene sequence: CDR1 MNHEY, CDR2 SVGAGI. The CDR3 spans 15 residues. CDR3 region: CASSFSGRNYNEQFF. CDR3 bases: TGTGCCAGCAGTTTTAGCGGAAGAAACTACAATGAGCAGTTCTTC.

This clonotype was seen only a few times. The chain is built from TRBV7-9 and TRBJ2-2, with unresolved D. Germline CDR1 is SEHNR and CDR2 is FQNEAQ (reference sequence). The CDR3 has 15 residues. The V gene lost 2 bases and the J gene lost 1 base, with 8 bases spanning the gap. CDR3 region: CASSLNLGNTGELFF. CDR3 nucleotide sequence: TGTGCCAGCAGCTTAAATCTAGGGAACACCGGGGAGCTGTTTTTT.

The chain employs TRBV28 and TRBJ2-2; D is unclear. Between the trimmed V and J ends, which lost 8 bases and 0 bases, there was a span of 4 bases. The germline CDR1 and CDR2 sequences are MDHEN and SYDVKM. CDR3 length: 12 residues. The CDR3 nucleotides are TGTGCCAGCCATGCGAACACCGGGGAGCTGTTTTTT. Translation gives CASHANTGELFF. Based on the CDR3 plus reference TRBV28 and TRBJ2-2, the full variable domain is DVKVTQSSRYLVKRTGEKVFLECVQDMDHENMFWYRQDPGLGLRLIYFSYDVKMKEKGDIPEGYSVSREKKERFSLILESASTNQTSMYLCASHANTGELFFGEGSRLTVL.

This clonotype was seen repeatedly, ten times or more. The chain carries TRBV5-8 and TRBJ1-5; D is unclear. The length of the CDR3 is 12 residues. The V end lost 5 bases, the J end lost 3 bases, and 6 bases lay between the germline ends. The germline V gene has CDR1 SGHTS and CDR2 YDEGEE. CDR3 protein: CASRLNNQPQHF. CDR3 in DNA: TGTGCCAGCAGACTAAACAATCAGCCCCAGCATTTT.

V usage is TRBV28 and J usage is TRBJ2-7; 12 bases are a match to TRBD1. V shed 3 bases, J shed 3 bases, and the junction held 3 bases outside the gene matches. The CDR3 consists of 15 residues. Germline-derived CDR1 and CDR2 are MDHEN and SYDVKM. The CDR3 nucleotides are TGTGCCAGCAGTTTCCGGGACAGGGGGCTCTACGAGCAGTACTTC. This sequence encodes CASSFRDRGLYEQYF.

This rearrangement joins TRBV7-2 to TRBJ2-5, with 13 bases matching TRBD2. The ends lost 4 bases at V and 5 bases at J; junction bases unmatched: 10. Germline loops: CDR1 SGHTA, CDR2 FQGNSA. The CDR3 is made up of 17 amino acids. The CDR3 DNA follows: TGTGCCAGCAGCTCCCACCGACTAGCGGGGGGAGTGGAGACCCAGTACTTC. Amino acid sequence: CASSSHRLAGGVETQYF.

This clonotype has ten or more counts. The chain joins TRBV7-9 to TRBJ1-1, with D perhaps TRBD1 (6 bases). Germline values: CDR1 SEHNR, CDR2 FQNEAQ (reference sequence). Deletions cut 5 bases from V and 4 bases from J, with 20 bases between. The CDR3 loop spans 16 amino acids. The CDR3 protein is CASSPQPGAKGTEAFF. Here the CDR3 DNA reads TGTGCCAGCAGCCCTCAGCCAGGGGCTAAGGGCACTGAAGCTTTCTTT.

This clonotype was found many times. V usage is TRBV30 and J usage is TRBJ2-7; possibly TRBD2 for D (7 bases). The CDR3 is 12 amino acids. From germline, CDR1 is GTSNPN and CDR2 SVGIG (reference sequence). Trimming took off 7 bases at V and 4 bases at J, with 14 bases between the two ends. The CDR3 loop is CAYSAGAYEQYF. DNA of the CDR3: TGTGCCTACAGCGCGGGGGCTTACGAGCAGTACTTC.

In its sample, this clonotype was seen many times. The chain recombines TRBV28 with TRBJ2-4, with D unclear. The CDR3 loop spans 15 amino acids. Germline V gives CDR1 MDHEN, CDR2 SYDVKM. Deletions cut 4 bases from V and 0 bases from J, with 10 bases between. CDR3 bases: TGTGCCAGCAGTTCCCCAGCAGGAGCCAAAAACATTCAGTACTTC. This translates into CASSSPAGAKNIQYF.

This clonotype was seen repeatedly, ten times or more. This chain uses TRBV20-1 with TRBJ2-7, with 7 nucleotides matching TRBD1. This CDR3 is built from 13 residues. Germline CDR1 DFQATT, CDR2 SNEGSKA (reference sequence). Unmatched junction bases numbered 4, after V lost 5 bases and J lost 0 bases. The CDR3 region has the DNA TGCAGTGCTCAAACAGGGGACTCCTACGAGCAGTACTTC. Its translation is CSAQTGDSYEQYF.

This clonotype was picked up many times. The V call is TRBV29-1, the J call TRBJ2-3; D not resolved. The CDR3 length is 12 residues. Trimming stripped 7 bases from V and 2 bases from J, with 10 bases between. Germline CDR1 and CDR2: SQVTM and ANQGSEA. CDR3 DNA: TGCAGCGACAGCCCCGACACAGATACGCAGTATTTT. Its translation is CSDSPDTDTQYF.

This clonotype has only a few counts. The DNA for the CDR3 is TGCAGCCCCGCGGGCAGGGGAAACTATGGCTACACCTTC. Translation gives CSPAGRGNYGYTF. V is TRBV29-1 and J is TRBJ1-2; possible D gene TRBD1, 6 bases. Trimming cost V 8 bases and J 2 bases, with 15 bases left between them. This CDR3 spans 13 amino acids. Per germline, CDR1 SQVTM and CDR2 ANQGSEA.